The T cell receptor beta chain described here comes from a study of control samples from healthy donors and cancer patients. CDR1 is SNHLY, CDR2 FYNNEI, per germline. Trimming took 7 bases from V and 1 from J, leaving 10 bases between them. This CDR3 is 13 amino acids long. TCRdb keeps only in-frame clones here, not all; method: immunoSEQ multiplex PCR. The sample holds 150,000 to 200,000 clones, nearly 90% seen once. The clonotype originates from a woman aged 45-60 years in good health. This sequence joins TRBV2 and TRBJ1-1; D is possibly TRBD1 (6 bases). Input material: blood. CDR3 amino acids: CASIGQWNTEAFF. The CDR3 DNA follows: TGTGCCAGCATCGGACAGTGGAACACTGAAGCTTTCTTT.